This T cell receptor (beta chain) was identified during a study of radiation and T cells in renal cell carcinoma. Clones were read by immunoSEQ multiplex PCR, and TCRdb kept only the in-frame ones, dropping some. The sample holds 75,000 to 90,000 clones, roughly nine tenths seen once. There are 13 residues in the CDR3. CDR1 is MRHNA, CDR2 SNTAGT, per germline. V was clipped by 6 bases and J by 4 bases, with 12 bases between them. Time point denoted: blood 4 weeks post-SBRT, at nephrectomy. Treatment specified: 15 Gy SBRT to primary tumor, nephrectomy 4 weeks later. The sequencing used blood, collected from a patient whose treatment included radiotherapy and nephrectomy. The chain carries TRBV6-4 and TRBJ1-2; D gene unclear. This TCR came from a woman aged 70 to 79 with renal cell carcinoma. CDR3 DNA sequence: TGTGCCAGCAGCCCAGGAGGAGTCTATGGCTACACCTTC. Amino acids: CASSPGGVYGYTF.